The present entry profiles one T cell receptor (beta chain) with its context. Assay used: immunoSEQ multiplex PCR; TCRdb lists only in-frame clones, some missing. The table records around 72,000 clones, approximately 91% of them present only once. This CDR3 has 14 amino acids. The V and J ends lost 4 bases and 9 bases respectively, with 17 bases between them. Germline CDR1 and CDR2: SGHDT and YYEEEE. This entry belongs to a study of technical replicates of blood from a few donors. The chain links TRBV5-6 to TRBJ2-4; D call uncertain. The source material was PBMCs. This clonotype was obtained from a human donor in good health. Some clones in this sample may be carry-over from other donors' samples. CDR3 DNA sequence: TGTGCCAGCAGCGCTGCTGTGGCCCTTACCATTCAGTACTTC. Amino acids: CASSAAVALTIQYF.